The 29 T cell receptor beta chains presented below share a single source sample, sequenced in a study of cytotoxic CD8 clonotypes in ibrutinib-treated CLL. Measured with immunoSEQ multiplex PCR; TCRdb has only the in-frame clones, and not every one. The repertoire consists of over 130,000 clones, with 80% occurring once and the leading ten covering roughly 7.2%. The starting material was PBMCs, obtained after 36 months of ibrutinib treatment. Receptor source: a human donor with chronic lymphocytic leukemia.

This clone appeared a single time. This chain links TRBV2 with TRBJ1-2, with 8 positions matching TRBD1. CDR1 is SNHLY, CDR2 FYNNEI, per germline. V shed 11 bases, J shed 2 bases, and the junction held 7 bases outside the gene matches. The CDR3 is made up of 13 amino acids. CDR3 loop: CAPQDRENYGYTF. Written as DNA, the CDR3 is TGTGCCCCTCAGGACAGGGAGAACTATGGCTACACCTTC.

This rearrangement joins TRBV23-1 to TRBJ1-1; D is ambiguous. TRBV23-1 is identified as an open reading frame with a role that is uncertain. The V gene lost 8 bases and the J gene lost 5 bases, with 18 bases spanning the gap. This CDR3 has 14 amino acids. CDR3 protein: CASRHGNWETEAFF. Here the CDR3 DNA reads TGCGCCAGCCGGCACGGCAATTGGGAGACTGAAGCTTTCTTT.

V gene TRBV7-2 combines with J gene TRBJ2-1; D may be TRBD2 (6 bases). The length of the CDR3 is 15 residues. V shed 5 bases and J shed 3 bases, with 14 bases lying between them. In germline, CDR1 is SGHTA, CDR2 FQGNSA. CDR3 sequence (DNA): TGTGCCAGCAGCAGTAGAAGCGGGTTCTACAATGAGCAGTTCTTC. This encodes CASSSRSGFYNEQFF.

This clone was picked up a small number of times. The rearrangement uses TRBV4-1 and TRBJ1-4; D is perhaps TRBD1 (5 bases). V gave up 3 bases and J gave up 8 bases, with 19 bases separating them. CDR3 length: 16 amino acids. Germline loops: CDR1 MGHRA, CDR2 YSYEKL. Here the CDR3 DNA reads TGCGCCAGCAGCCACAGGGTTCGAGTGAAGGGAGAAAAACTGTTTTTT. It specifies CASSHRVRVKGEKLFF.

V is TRBV6-5 and J is TRBJ2-7, with no clear D. The V end lost 0 bases, the J end lost 2 bases, and 5 bases lay between the germline ends. This CDR3 has 13 residues. Per the germline V gene, CDR1 is MNHEY and CDR2 is SVGAGI. CDR3 loop: CASSYSNTYEQYF. The DNA for the CDR3 is TGTGCCAGCAGTTACTCGAATACCTACGAGCAGTACTTC.

The CDR3 DNA reads TGTGCCAGCCGCGGGACAGGGAGGAACTATGGCTACACCTTC. Translated, it gives CASRGTGRNYGYTF. The chain links TRBV19 to TRBJ1-2, with TRBD1 identical over 9 bases. The CDR3 consists of 14 residues. Germline trimming cut 9 bases from V and 2 bases from J; bases unmatched to any gene: 7. CDR1 is LNHDA, CDR2 SQIVND, per germline (reference sequence).

This clone was seen only once. The rearrangement links TRBV9 to TRBJ2-1; 8 bases map to TRBD2. Germline V gene lookup returns CDR1 SGDLS and CDR2 YYNGEE. Trimming took 0 bases from V and 6 from J; bases not matched to a gene: 11. CDR3 length: 17 amino acids. DNA for the CDR3: TGTGCCAGCAGCGTAGCAACTAGCGGTAGGGGGGGCAATGAGCAGTTCTTC. Translating it yields CASSVATSGRGGNEQFF.

This sequence joins TRBV13 and TRBJ2-3; possible D gene TRBD2, 6 bases. CDR1 is PRHDT and CDR2 is FYEKMQ in the germline V gene (reference sequence). V was clipped by 4 bases and J by 5 bases, with 19 bases between them. CDR3 size: 16 residues. The CDR3 sequence is CASSSPGGGEIDTQYF. CDR3 bases: TGTGCCAGCAGCTCCCCTGGGGGAGGCGAGATAGATACGCAGTATTTT.

The chain couples TRBV6-6 to TRBJ1-1; D not certain. Germline V gene data show CDR1 as MNHNY and CDR2 as SVGAGI (reference sequence). CDR3 size: 14 residues. V lost 6 bases and J lost 4, with 15 bases in between. The CDR3: CASRPGQLSTEAFF. DNA of the CDR3: TGTGCCAGCAGGCCGGGCCAGCTGAGCACTGAAGCTTTCTTT.

V gene TRBV4-1 combines with J gene TRBJ2-7; 15 positions agree with TRBD2. The V gene end was trimmed by 3 bases and the J gene end by 0 bases; junction bases not matched to a gene: 6. The CDR3 contains 18 residues. CDR1 and CDR2 (germline): MGHRA, YSYEKL. CDR3 coding DNA: TGCGCCAGCAGCCAGGCCGGGACTAGCGGGGGGATCTCCTACGAGCAGTACTTC. Its protein is CASSQAGTSGGISYEQYF.

The genes are TRBV18 and TRBJ1-4; unclear D gene. CDR1 is KGHSH, CDR2 LQKENI, per germline. This CDR3 comprises 15 residues. With 1 base removed from V and 4 bases from J, the gap between germline ends came to 10 bases. DNA for the CDR3: TGTGCCAGCTCACCACGAGCAGGTTATAATGAAAAACTGTTTTTT. Encoded protein: CASSPRAGYNEKLFF.

This clone was seen a handful of times. V usage is TRBV28 and J usage is TRBJ1-2, with a weak D call TRBD1 (6 bases). This CDR3 is built from 11 residues. Trimming removed 6 bases at V and 7 bases at J, with 9 bases between. Germline values: CDR1 MDHEN, CDR2 SYDVKM. Here the CDR3 reads CASRATGGYTF. CDR3 coding DNA: TGTGCCAGCAGAGCGACAGGTGGCTACACCTTC.

The table lists this clone with a few counts. This specimen includes other DNA sequences encoding the same CDR3. The V call is TRBV19, the J call TRBJ1-1, with D perhaps TRBD1 (5 bases). V lost 7 bases, J lost 0 bases, and 12 bases lay in between. CDR1 and CDR2 (germline): LNHDA, SQIVND (reference sequence). The CDR3 covers 14 residues. CDR3 DNA: TGTGCCAGTAAAGGGGTGTGGATGAACACTGAAGCTTTCTTT. Its translation is CASKGVWMNTEAFF.

This clone was detected once. V is TRBV13 and J is TRBJ2-1; 10 bases line up with TRBD2. V lost 3 bases and J lost 2; bases outside the gene matches: 7. The germline CDR1 and CDR2 sequences are PRHDT and FYEKMQ (reference sequence). The CDR3 extends over 17 amino acids. The CDR3 nucleotides are TGTGCCAGCAGCTTCTTCAGCGGGGGGGCCCCCTACAATGAGCAGTTCTTC. This codes for CASSFFSGGAPYNEQFF. Variable domain in full (rest from reference TRBV13 and TRBJ2-1): AAGVIQSPRHLIKEKRETATLKCYPIPRHDTVYWYQQGPGQDPQFLISFYEKMQSDKGSIPDRFSAQQFSDYHSELNMSSLELGDSALYFCASSFFSGGAPYNEQFFGPGTRLTVL.

V gene TRBV30 combines with J gene TRBJ2-1, with D tentatively TRBD1 (6 bases). This CDR3 contains 14 residues. The V gene's germline CDR1 is GTSNPN and CDR2 SVGIG (reference sequence). Trimming took 4 bases from V and 4 from J, leaving 14 bases between them. CDR3 in DNA: TGTGCCTGGACCTCCGGGACACAGTACAATGAGCAGTTCTTC. It specifies CAWTSGTQYNEQFF. Supplemented by reference TRBV30 and TRBJ2-1, the full variable domain reads SQTIHQWPATLVQPVGSPLSLECTVEGTSNPNLYWYRQAAGRGLQLLFYSVGIGQISSEVPQNLSASRPQDRQFILSSKKLLLSDSGFYLCAWTSGTQYNEQFFGPGTRLTVL.

The chain recombines TRBV4-1 with TRBJ2-2, with D maybe TRBD1 (5 bases). Germline CDR1 and CDR2: MGHRA and YSYEKL. Trimming removed 6 bases from V and 3 bases from J, with 8 bases in between. CDR3 length: 13 amino acids. The CDR3 region has the DNA TGCGCCAGCAGGGGGCTCGACACCGGGGAGCTGTTTTTT. It specifies CASRGLDTGELFF.

The V call is TRBV11-2, the J call TRBJ2-1, with 9 bases aligning to TRBD2. The V segment lost 7 bases and the J segment 4 bases; nucleotides outside the gene matches: 8. CDR3 length equals 15 residues. Germline CDR1 is SGHAT and CDR2 is FQNNGV. The CDR3, as DNA: TGTGCCAGCACCCAAGTGGCGGGGGGGTACAATGAGCAGTTCTTC. Protein product: CASTQVAGGYNEQFF.

The rearrangement joins TRBV5-1 to TRBJ1-1, with 7 bases aligning to TRBD1. Unmatched junction bases numbered 6, after V lost 2 bases and J lost 5 bases. The CDR3 contains 14 residues. Germline V gene sequence: CDR1 SGHRS, CDR2 YFSETQ. CDR3: CASSLGTEWTEAFF. CDR3 sequence (DNA): TGCGCCAGCAGCTTAGGGACAGAATGGACTGAAGCTTTCTTT.

The CDR3 sequence is CASSLANNEQFF. CDR3 DNA: TGTGCCAGCAGCTTAGCTAACAATGAGCAGTTCTTC. The V call is TRBV11-3, the J call TRBJ2-1; no reliable D call. The germline V gene encodes CDR1 SGHNT and CDR2 YENEEA. The V end was cut by 1 base, the J end by 5 bases, with 3 bases between. The CDR3 runs 12 residues.

The V gene is TRBV4-1, the J gene TRBJ2-4, with TRBD1 matching over 8 bases. Losses at the gene ends were 1 base for V and 6 bases for J; bases not matched to a gene: 5. CDR3 length: 15 amino acids. Germline V gives CDR1 MGHRA, CDR2 YSYEKL. CDR3 DNA: TGCGCCAGCAGCCAAGTCCCAGGGGGCTTAAACATTCAGTACTTC. Residues: CASSQVPGGLNIQYF.

The chain uses TRBV6-5 and TRBJ2-7; D is ambiguous. Trimming removed 7 bases at V and 4 bases at J, with 8 bases between. The V gene's germline CDR1 is MNHEY and CDR2 SVGAGI. The CDR3 loop spans 11 amino acids. CDR3 DNA sequence: TGTGCCAGCACTTTGTATTACGAGCAGTACTTC. Translating gives CASTLYYEQYF.

The chain combines TRBV2 with TRBJ2-3; a weak D match, TRBD2 (5 bases). V gave up 0 bases and J gave up 5 bases, with 12 bases separating them. The CDR3 has 15 amino acids. Germline assignment: CDR1 SNHLY and CDR2 FYNNEI. The CDR3 nucleotides read TGTGCCAGCAGTGAAGCGCTGGCCCGGGGAGATACGCAGTATTTT. Translated, it gives CASSEALARGDTQYF.

The chain carries TRBV11-2 and TRBJ2-5; 7 bases line up with TRBD2. This CDR3 has 15 amino acids. Germline V gene data show CDR1 as SGHAT and CDR2 as FQNNGV. Trimming removed 0 bases from V and 2 bases from J; junction bases left unmatched: 3. The CDR3 DNA reads TGTGCCAGCAGCTTAGAATGGCGGGGGCAAGAGACCCAGTACTTC. Translating it yields CASSLEWRGQETQYF.

This rearrangement joins TRBV29-1 to TRBJ2-7; D might be TRBD1 (6 bases). The CDR3 contains 12 residues. Trimming removed 5 bases at V and 5 bases at J, with 13 bases between. Germline V CDR1 and CDR2: SQVTM, ANQGSEA. The CDR3 protein is CSVSNRDHEQYF. In DNA, the CDR3 is TGCAGCGTTTCAAACAGGGACCACGAGCAGTACTTC.

This clone has at least ten counts. This sequence joins TRBV6-5 and TRBJ1-6; D is uncertain. This CDR3 is 15 amino acids long. The germline CDR1 and CDR2 sequences are MNHEY and SVGAGI. With 10 bases removed from V and 0 bases from J, the gap between germline ends came to 13 bases. Here the CDR3 reads CATKSRSSYNSPLHF. The CDR3 DNA sequence: TGTGCCACCAAGAGTCGGAGCTCCTATAATTCACCCCTCCACTTT.

The chain combines TRBV30 with TRBJ2-7; tentatively, D is TRBD2 (7 bases). With 1 base removed from V and 3 bases from J, the gap between germline ends came to 16 bases. The germline V gene has CDR1 GTSNPN and CDR2 SVGIG (reference sequence). CDR3 length: 15 residues. CDR3 nucleotide sequence: TGTGCCTGGAGTGGTGGGGGGGCTGTCAGCTACGAGCAGTACTTC. It translates to CAWSGGGAVSYEQYF.

The rearrangement links TRBV2 to TRBJ2-3; a weak D match, TRBD1 (5 bases). The CDR3 is 14 residues long. Germline CDR1 SNHLY, CDR2 FYNNEI. Trimming removed 8 bases from V and 3 bases from J, with 15 bases in between. CDR3: CASSFQAGTDTQYF. Written as DNA, the CDR3 is TGTGCCAGCTCTTTCCAGGCAGGGACAGATACGCAGTATTTT.

This clone has more than one count but fewer than ten. V usage is TRBV10-1 and J usage is TRBJ1-2; D call uncertain. V lost 0 bases and J lost 8, with 10 bases in between. CDR3 length: 13 amino acids. Germline V gene sequence: CDR1 WNHNN, CDR2 SYGVQD (reference sequence). DNA of the CDR3: TGCGCCAGCAGTGAGTCGACCGCGGGGGGCTACACCTTC. Translated, it gives CASSESTAGGYTF.

The chain is built from TRBV13 and TRBJ1-1; TRBD1 is a possible D gene (6 bases). The CDR3 length is 18 residues. V was clipped by 4 bases and J by 0 bases, with 21 bases between them. The germline CDR1 and CDR2 sequences are PRHDT and FYEKMQ (reference sequence). CDR3 in DNA: TGTGCCAGCAGCTCCCTCCGCCTCCGGGACAAGGTGAACACTGAAGCTTTCTTT. This gives the protein CASSSLRLRDKVNTEAFF.